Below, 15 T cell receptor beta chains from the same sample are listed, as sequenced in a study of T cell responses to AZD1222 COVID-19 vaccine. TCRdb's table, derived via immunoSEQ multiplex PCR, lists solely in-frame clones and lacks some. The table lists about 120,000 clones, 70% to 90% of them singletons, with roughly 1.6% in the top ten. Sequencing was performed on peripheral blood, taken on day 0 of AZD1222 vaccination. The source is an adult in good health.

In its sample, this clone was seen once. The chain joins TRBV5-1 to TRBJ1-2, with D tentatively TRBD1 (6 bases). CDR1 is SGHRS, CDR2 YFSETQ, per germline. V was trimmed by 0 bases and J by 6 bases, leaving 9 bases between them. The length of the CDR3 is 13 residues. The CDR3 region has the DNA TGCGCCAGCAGCTTGGGGCAGGGGAATGGCTACACCTTC. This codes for CASSLGQGNGYTF.

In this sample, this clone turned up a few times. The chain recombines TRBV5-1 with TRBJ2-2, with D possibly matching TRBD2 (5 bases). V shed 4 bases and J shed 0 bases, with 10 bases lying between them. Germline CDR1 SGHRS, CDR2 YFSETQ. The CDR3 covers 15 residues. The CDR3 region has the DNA TGCGCCAGCAGCCGGGGAAGGGCGAACACCGGGGAGCTGTTTTTT. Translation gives CASSRGRANTGELFF.

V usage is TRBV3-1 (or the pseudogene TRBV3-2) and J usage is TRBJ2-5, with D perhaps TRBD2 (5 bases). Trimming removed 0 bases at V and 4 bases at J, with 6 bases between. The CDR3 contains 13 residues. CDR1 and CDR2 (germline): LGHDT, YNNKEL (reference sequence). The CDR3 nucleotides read TGTGCCAGCAGCCAAGACGGAGGAGAGACCCAGTACTTC. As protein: CASSQDGGETQYF.

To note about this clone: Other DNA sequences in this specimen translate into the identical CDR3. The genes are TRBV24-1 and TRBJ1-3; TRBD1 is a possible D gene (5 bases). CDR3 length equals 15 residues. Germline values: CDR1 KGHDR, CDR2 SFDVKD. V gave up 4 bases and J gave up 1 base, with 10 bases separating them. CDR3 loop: CATSDPGPSGNTIYF. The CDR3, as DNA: TGTGCCACCAGTGACCCGGGACCTTCTGGAAACACCATATATTTT.

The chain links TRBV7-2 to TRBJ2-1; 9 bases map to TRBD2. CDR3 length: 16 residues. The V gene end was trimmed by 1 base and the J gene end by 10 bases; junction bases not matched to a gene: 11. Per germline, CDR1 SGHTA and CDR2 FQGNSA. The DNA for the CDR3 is TGTGCCAGCAGCTTAGATGCGGGAGGGCTGGTTCGGGAGCAGTTCTTC. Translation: CASSLDAGGLVREQFF.

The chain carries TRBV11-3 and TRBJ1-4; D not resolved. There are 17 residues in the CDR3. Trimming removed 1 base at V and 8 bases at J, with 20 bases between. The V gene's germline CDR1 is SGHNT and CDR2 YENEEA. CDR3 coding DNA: TGTGCCAGCAGCTTAGGACCTCCCAATGGGGTAGTGGAAAAACTGTTTTTT. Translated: CASSLGPPNGVVEKLFF.

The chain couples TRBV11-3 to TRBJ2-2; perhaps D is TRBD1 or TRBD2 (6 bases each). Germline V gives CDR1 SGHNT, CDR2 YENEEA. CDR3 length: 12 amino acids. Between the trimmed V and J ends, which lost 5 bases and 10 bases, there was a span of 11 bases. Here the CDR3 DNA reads TGTGCCAGCAGCCTAAGGGGGGAGGAGCTGTTTTTT. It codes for CASSLRGEELFF.

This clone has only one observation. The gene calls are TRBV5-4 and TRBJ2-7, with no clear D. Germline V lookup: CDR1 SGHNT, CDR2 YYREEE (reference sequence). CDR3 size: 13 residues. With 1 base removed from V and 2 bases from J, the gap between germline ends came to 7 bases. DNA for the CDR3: TGTGCCAGCAGCTTGCATGGGGCCTACGAGCAGTACTTC. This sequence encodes CASSLHGAYEQYF.

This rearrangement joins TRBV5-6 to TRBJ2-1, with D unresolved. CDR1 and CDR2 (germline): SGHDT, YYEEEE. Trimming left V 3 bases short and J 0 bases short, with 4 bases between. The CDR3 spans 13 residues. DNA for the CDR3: TGTGCCAGCAGCTGGAGCTCCTACAATGAGCAGTTCTTC. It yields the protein CASSWSSYNEQFF.

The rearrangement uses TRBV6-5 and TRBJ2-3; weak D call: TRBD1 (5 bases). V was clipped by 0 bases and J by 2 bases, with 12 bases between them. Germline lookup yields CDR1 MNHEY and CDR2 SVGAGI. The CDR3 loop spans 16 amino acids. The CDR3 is CASSYSRQGVTDTQYF. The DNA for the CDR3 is TGTGCCAGCAGTTACTCGAGGCAGGGCGTCACAGATACGCAGTATTTT.

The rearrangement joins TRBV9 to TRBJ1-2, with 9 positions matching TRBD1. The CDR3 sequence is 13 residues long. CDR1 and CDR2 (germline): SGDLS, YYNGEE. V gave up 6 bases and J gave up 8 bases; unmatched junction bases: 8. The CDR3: CASTTGTGRGYTF. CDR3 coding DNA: TGTGCCAGCACCACTGGGACAGGGCGGGGCTACACCTTC.

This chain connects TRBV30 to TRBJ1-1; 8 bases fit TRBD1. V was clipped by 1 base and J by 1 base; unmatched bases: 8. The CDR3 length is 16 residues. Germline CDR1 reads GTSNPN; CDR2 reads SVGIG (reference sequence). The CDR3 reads CAWSAWTGPGNTEAFF. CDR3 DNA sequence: TGTGCCTGGAGTGCTTGGACAGGGCCTGGGAACACTGAAGCTTTCTTT.

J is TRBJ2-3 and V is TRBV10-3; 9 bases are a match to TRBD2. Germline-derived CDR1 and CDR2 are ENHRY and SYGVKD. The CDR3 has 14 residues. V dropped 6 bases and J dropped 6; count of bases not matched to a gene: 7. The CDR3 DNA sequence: TGTGCCATCAGGGGAGAAACTAGCGGGGATACGCAGTATTTT. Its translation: CAIRGETSGDTQYF.

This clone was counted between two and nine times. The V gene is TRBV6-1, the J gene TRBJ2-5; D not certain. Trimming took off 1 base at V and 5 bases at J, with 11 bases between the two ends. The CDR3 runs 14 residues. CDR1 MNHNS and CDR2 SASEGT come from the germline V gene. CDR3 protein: CASSEDGVLETQYF. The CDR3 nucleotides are TGTGCCAGCAGTGAAGATGGGGTATTGGAGACCCAGTACTTC.

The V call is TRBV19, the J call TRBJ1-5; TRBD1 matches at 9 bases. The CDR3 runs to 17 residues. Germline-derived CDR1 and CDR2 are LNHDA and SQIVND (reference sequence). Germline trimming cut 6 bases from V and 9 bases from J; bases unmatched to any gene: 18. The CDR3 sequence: CASRPGTGKLQRMPQHF. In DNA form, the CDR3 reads TGTGCCAGTAGACCCGGGACAGGGAAACTCCAGAGGATGCCCCAGCATTTT.